The 25 T cell receptor beta chains below all came from one sample that was sequenced in a study of blood T cell repertoires in COVID-19. Using immunoSEQ multiplex PCR, the repertoire was profiled, and TCRdb retains in-frame clones only, with some absent. The sample lists about 150,000 clones; approximately 91% were seen once. The specimen sequenced was peripheral blood. Every receptor here comes from a woman in her seventies with acute or convalescent COVID-19.

The chain joins TRBV7-8 to TRBJ2-2, with 11 nucleotides matching TRBD2. This CDR3 is 17 amino acids long. V lost 2 bases to trimming and J lost 6 bases; unmatched junction nucleotides: 8. Germline V gives CDR1 SGHVS, CDR2 FQNEAQ. CDR3 residues: CASSLNSGGAFPGELFF. CDR3 nucleotide sequence: TGTGCCAGCAGCTTAAATAGCGGGGGGGCTTTCCCCGGGGAGCTGTTTTTT.

The chain couples TRBV7-2 to TRBJ2-2, with 8 bases that match TRBD2. This CDR3 contains 16 residues. Trimming removed 5 bases from V and 4 bases from J; junction bases left unmatched: 9. Germline V CDR1 and CDR2: SGHTA, FQGNSA. CDR3 coding DNA: TGTGCCAGCAGCCTCACCGGGGGGGCTTCCACCGGGGAGCTGTTTTTT. This codes for CASSLTGGASTGELFF.

This clone showed up just a few times. J is TRBJ2-1 and V is TRBV6-4; 12 bases are shared with TRBD1. The germline CDR1 and CDR2 sequences are MRHNA and SNTAGT. J was trimmed by 0 bases and V by 2 bases; bases with no gene match: 14. CDR3 size: 21 residues. The CDR3 loop is CASSDGTGGDFSLRSYNEQFF. The CDR3 region has the DNA TGTGCCAGCAGTGACGGGACAGGGGGCGATTTTTCCCTCCGCTCCTACAATGAGCAGTTCTTC.

This chain joins TRBV7-2 and TRBJ1-2, with a weak D call TRBD1 (6 bases). The CDR3 contains 13 residues. V was pared by 5 bases and J by 3 bases, with 10 bases between. Germline V gene data show CDR1 as SGHTA and CDR2 as FQGNSA. The CDR3 coding sequence is TGTGCCAGCAGCCCCGACAGGTACTATGGCTACACCTTC. Amino acids: CASSPDRYYGYTF. The full variable domain, in which reference TRBV7-2 and TRBJ1-2 provide the parts outside the CDR3, is GAGVSQSPSNKVTEKGKDVELRCDPISGHTALYWYRQSLGQGLEFLIYFQGNSAPDKSGLPSDRFSAERTGGSVSTLTIQRTQQEDSAVYLCASSPDRYYGYTFGSGTRLTVV.

This rearrangement joins TRBV18 to TRBJ2-7; D gene unclear. CDR3 length: 13 amino acids. V dropped 3 bases and J dropped 0 bases, with 6 bases sitting between them. Germline assignment: CDR1 KGHSH and CDR2 LQKENI. CDR3 in amino acids: CASSPSVSYEQYV. CDR3 DNA: TGTGCCAGCTCACCTTCGGTCTCCTACGAGCAGTACGTC.

The J gene is TRBJ1-1, the V gene TRBV30, with 7 positions matching TRBD1. The CDR3 totals 13 residues. After removal of 4 bases from V and 5 bases from J, the junction contained 7 bases not matched to a gene. Germline V lookup: CDR1 GTSNPN, CDR2 SVGIG (reference sequence). CDR3 amino acids: CAWTAGGRTEAFF. For the CDR3, the DNA is TGTGCCTGGACCGCAGGGGGTAGGACTGAAGCTTTCTTT.

V usage is TRBV3-1 (or the pseudogene TRBV3-2) and J usage is TRBJ2-5, with TRBD1 as a possible D gene (6 bases). The CDR3 has 15 residues. Looked up from germline, CDR1 is LGHDT and CDR2 is YNNKEL (reference sequence). Trimming took off 7 bases at V and 1 base at J, with 16 bases between the two ends. The CDR3 reads CASIGSRGSQETQYF. The CDR3 DNA sequence: TGTGCCAGCATCGGATCTAGGGGGTCCCAAGAGACCCAGTACTTC.

This sequence joins TRBV25-1 and TRBJ1-5; D gene uncertain. Trimming stripped 4 bases from V and 4 bases from J, with 11 bases between. This CDR3 spans 14 amino acids. Germline V CDR1 and CDR2: MGHDK, SYGVNS. Here the CDR3 DNA reads TGTGCCAGCAGTGGAGATTCCCCAAATCAGCCCCAGCATTTT. Its translation is CASSGDSPNQPQHF.

This chain links TRBV7-6 with TRBJ2-3, with D unresolved. The CDR3 contains 17 residues. V lost 2 bases and J lost 0, with 15 bases in between. The V gene's germline CDR1 is SGHVS and CDR2 FNYEAQ. DNA for the CDR3: TGTGCCAGCAGCTTATCCCACAACCGTCCCAGCACAGATACGCAGTATTTT. Residues: CASSLSHNRPSTDTQYF.

The count of this clone is one. The gene calls are TRBV6-1 and TRBJ1-5; D perhaps matches TRBD1 (5 bases). Germline V gene sequence: CDR1 MNHNS, CDR2 SASEGT. The CDR3 sequence is 14 residues long. V was clipped by 3 bases and J by 7 bases, with 13 bases between them. Here the CDR3 reads CASSDGAVRQPQHF. The CDR3 DNA is TGTGCCAGCAGTGATGGGGCGGTCAGACAGCCCCAGCATTTT.

As DNA, the CDR3 is TGTGCCAGCAGTTACTCCAGGGGGCCCTACAATGAGCAGTTCTTC. Translation: CASSYSRGPYNEQFF. The V call is TRBV6-5, the J call TRBJ2-1, with TRBD1 matching 8 bases. CDR1 MNHEY and CDR2 SVGAGI come from the germline V gene. The length of the CDR3 is 15 residues. The V segment lost 0 bases and the J segment 2 bases; nucleotides outside the gene matches: 0.

The chain has TRBV20-1 and TRBJ1-2, with D perhaps TRBD1 (5 bases). The germline V and J ends were trimmed by 3 bases and 6 bases, with 11 bases remaining between them. The CDR3 extends over 12 amino acids. The V gene's germline CDR1 is DFQATT and CDR2 SNEGSKA (reference sequence). The CDR3 reads CSASGPGDGYTF. The CDR3 coding sequence is TGCAGTGCTAGTGGGCCGGGGGATGGCTACACCTTC.

This clone was recorded only once. The rearrangement joins TRBV2 to TRBJ1-2; D is ambiguous. Trimming cost V 6 bases and J 6 bases, with 17 bases left between them. The length of the CDR3 is 14 residues. Germline assignment: CDR1 SNHLY and CDR2 FYNNEI. The CDR3 region has the DNA TGTGCCAGCAGGACCGCGCAAAGGAGGAATGGCTACACCTTC. It yields the protein CASRTAQRRNGYTF. Full variable domain (missing parts from reference TRBV2 and TRBJ1-2): EPEVTQTPSHQVTQMGQEVILRCVPISNHLYFYWYRQILGQKVEFLVSFYNNEISEKSEIFDDQFSVERPDGSNFTLKIRSTKLEDSAMYFCASRTAQRRNGYTFGSGTRLTVV.

The CDR3 DNA reads TGTGCCAGCAGCTTACAAGGGGCCCCAGATACGCAGTATTTT. Translation: CASSLQGAPDTQYF. The chain is built from TRBV7-3 and TRBJ2-3, with D perhaps matching TRBD1 (5 bases). Germline assignment: CDR1 SGHTA and CDR2 FQGTGA. V was pared by 2 bases and J by 4 bases, with 10 bases between. The CDR3 runs 14 residues.

The V and J genes are TRBV19 and TRBJ1-2; 7 nucleotides align to TRBD1. Per germline, CDR1 LNHDA and CDR2 SQIVND (reference sequence). The length of the CDR3 is 13 residues. V trimming: 5 bases; J trimming: 8 bases; junction bases outside the gene matches: 8. The CDR3 loop reads CASSRDRGGGYTF. The CDR3 DNA reads TGTGCCAGTAGTCGGGACAGAGGGGGAGGCTACACCTTC.

The chain carries TRBV6-5 and TRBJ1-6; no definite D call. Trimming removed 5 bases at V and 9 bases at J, with 8 bases between. The CDR3 extends over 12 amino acids. From germline, CDR1 is MNHEY and CDR2 SVGAGI. CDR3 sequence: CASSSRSSPLHF. The CDR3 bases are TGTGCCAGCAGTAGCCGGAGTTCACCCCTCCACTTT.

This chain uses TRBV25-1 with TRBJ2-1, with TRBD1 matching 10 bases. CDR3 length: 15 residues. Trimming took 3 bases from V and 10 from J; bases not matched to a gene: 9. Germline V lookup: CDR1 MGHDK, CDR2 SYGVNS. In nucleotides, the CDR3 is TGTGCCAGCAGTGATGCCCGACAGGGGGCTGGAGAGCAGTTCTTC. The encoded protein is CASSDARQGAGEQFF.

The genes are TRBV5-1 and TRBJ1-2, with TRBD1 matching 8 bases. Trimming at V came to 5 bases and at J to 8 bases, leaving 11 bases not matched to a gene. CDR1 SGHRS and CDR2 YFSETQ come from the germline V gene. The length of the CDR3 is 14 residues. The CDR3 region is CASRAGTGQGGYTF. CDR3 sequence (DNA): TGCGCCAGCAGGGCCGGGACAGGTCAGGGGGGCTACACCTTC.

The chain combines TRBV28 with TRBJ1-2, with a tentative D call TRBD1 (5 bases). This CDR3 comprises 12 residues. V lost 7 bases, J lost 7 bases, and 13 bases lay in between. Germline values: CDR1 MDHEN, CDR2 SYDVKM. The CDR3, as DNA: TGTGCCAGCATTGGGGGGAAGGGTGGCTACACCTTC. It translates to CASIGGKGGYTF.

Details on this clone: The junction departs from germline at one end; a sequencing error may be responsible. This sequence joins TRBV6-5 and TRBJ2-3; TRBD2 agrees at 9 bases. The CDR3 runs 12 residues. Germline lookup yields CDR1 MNHEY and CDR2 SVGAGI. The chain's CDR3 is CIAGTSPDTQYF. The DNA of the CDR3 is TGCATAGCCGGGACTAGCCCAGATACGCAGTATTTT.

The chain has TRBV2 and TRBJ2-4; 7 bases are shared with TRBD1. Germline assignment: CDR1 SNHLY and CDR2 FYNNEI. V was clipped by 5 bases and J by 0 bases; unmatched bases: 7. CDR3 size: 16 residues. For the CDR3, the DNA is TGTGCCAGCAGTAACCTAGGGGGCCCAGCCAAAAACATTCAGTACTTC. It is translated as CASSNLGGPAKNIQYF.

CDR3 in DNA: TGTGCTAGTGGTTTGCCGTATAAGACTAGCGGGGGTCTAACAGATACGCAGTATTTT. Its protein is CASGLPYKTSGGLTDTQYF. V gene TRBV12-5 combines with J gene TRBJ2-3; 12 bases map to TRBD2. Germline loops: CDR1 LGHNT, CDR2 FRNRAP. V lost 2 bases, J lost 3 bases, and 12 bases stayed unmatched. The CDR3 has 19 amino acids.

This clone is a singleton in its sample. J is TRBJ2-3 and V is TRBV11-2, with TRBD1 as a possible D gene (6 bases). This CDR3 region has 15 residues. Germline CDR1 reads SGHAT; CDR2 reads FQNNGV. Between the trimmed V and J ends, which lost 3 bases and 2 bases, there was a span of 12 bases. The DNA for the CDR3 is TGTGCCAGCAGCTTTCAGGGGCTTGTCACAGATACGCAGTATTTT. The encoded protein is CASSFQGLVTDTQYF.

The V and J genes are TRBV18 and TRBJ1-1, with 7 bases aligning to TRBD1. CDR3 length: 13 amino acids. CDR1 and CDR2 (germline): KGHSH, LQKENI. Trimming cost V 4 bases and J 4 bases; bases outside gene matches: 3. This chain's CDR3 is CASSRSGGTEAFF. DNA for the CDR3: TGTGCCAGCTCACGTTCAGGGGGCACTGAAGCTTTCTTT.

The chain recombines TRBV3-1 (or the pseudogene TRBV3-2) with TRBJ1-5; weak D call: TRBD1 (5 bases). V gave up 1 base and J gave up 6 bases, with 16 bases separating them. Germline V CDR1 and CDR2: LGHDT, YNNKEL (reference sequence). CDR3 size: 16 residues. The CDR3 here is CASSQAPGGGGQPQHF. The CDR3 DNA is TGTGCCAGCAGCCAAGCCCCCGGGGGGGGTGGTCAGCCCCAGCATTTT.